A single sample gave rise to the 8 T cell receptor beta chains below, sequenced in a study of blood T cell repertoires in COVID-19. The repertoire was sequenced with immunoSEQ multiplex PCR; TCRdb's copy has only in-frame clones and lacks some. There are roughly 180,000 clones in the sample; 75% to 85% occur only once, and roughly 11% lies in the top ten. Sequencing was done on a sample of peripheral blood. These receptors were obtained from a woman aged 40 to 55 with COVID-19, enrolled during active disease.

V is TRBV29-1 and J is TRBJ1-2; D gene ambiguous. The germline gives CDR1 SQVTM, CDR2 ANQGSEA. There are 11 residues in the CDR3. The CDR3 bases are TGCAGTATAGTAATTGACTATGGCTACACCTTC. Translation: CSIVIDYGYTF.

The genes are TRBV19 and TRBJ1-5; 9 nucleotides agree with TRBD1. Germline CDR1 is LNHDA and CDR2 is SQIVND (reference sequence). CDR3 size: 19 residues. V lost 3 bases to trimming and J lost 1 base; unmatched junction nucleotides: 13. CDR3 in amino acids: CASSIRDRAGVRSNQPQHF. CDR3 DNA sequence: TGTGCCAGTAGTATCCGGGACAGGGCAGGGGTAAGGAGCAATCAGCCCCAGCATTTT.

The chain carries TRBV7-2 and TRBJ2-1, with 7 bases that match TRBD2. V lost 6 bases and J lost 7; bases outside the gene matches: 12. The germline V gene encodes CDR1 SGHTA and CDR2 FQGNSA. The CDR3 has 15 residues. The CDR3 nucleotides are TGTGCCAGCAGTCGAGTAGCGGGCTTTGGGAATGAGCAGTTCTTC. It encodes CASSRVAGFGNEQFF.

This chain connects TRBV6-5 to TRBJ2-3; TRBD2 aligns across 10 bases. J lost 0 bases, V lost 7 bases, and 4 bases had no gene match. The germline gives CDR1 MNHEY, CDR2 SVGAGI. This CDR3 is built from 15 residues. CDR3 bases: TGTGCCAGCAAGGGGACTAGCGCCAGCACAGATACGCAGTATTTT. It specifies CASKGTSASTDTQYF.

This clone was recorded once. The chain combines TRBV7-2 with TRBJ1-5, with D uncertain. The CDR3 is made up of 15 amino acids. CDR1 SGHTA and CDR2 FQGNSA come from the germline V gene. V lost 0 bases and J 0 bases, leaving 6 bases between the germline ends. As DNA, the CDR3 is TGTGCCAGCAGCTTAGCAGACTATAGCAATCAGCCCCAGCATTTT. Translation: CASSLADYSNQPQHF.

Of note for this clone: This specimen includes other DNA sequences encoding the same CDR3. CDR3 sequence (DNA): TGCAGTGCTAGTTACGGAGTGAACACTGAAGCTTTCTTT. Translated: CSASYGVNTEAFF. The V gene is TRBV20-1, the J gene TRBJ1-1; no firm D call. The germline V gene has CDR1 DFQATT and CDR2 SNEGSKA (reference sequence). The V and J ends lost 3 bases and 0 bases respectively, with 8 bases between them. The CDR3 is made up of 13 amino acids.

This chain connects TRBV18 to TRBJ2-7; 11 bases fit TRBD2. There are 16 residues in the CDR3. With 2 bases clipped from V and 2 bases from J, the junction kept 5 bases outside the gene matches. CDR1 is KGHSH and CDR2 is LQKENI in the germline V gene. CDR3 sequence reads: CASSPRLAGPTYEQYF. The DNA for the CDR3 is TGTGCCAGCTCACCAAGACTAGCGGGACCTACCTACGAGCAGTACTTC. Full variable domain (missing parts from reference TRBV18 and TRBJ2-7): NAGVMQNPRHLVRRRGQEARLRCSPMKGHSHVYWYRQLPEEGLKFMVYLQKENIIDESGMPKERFSAEFPKEGPSILRIQQVVRGDSAAYFCASSPRLAGPTYEQYFGPGTRLTVT.

The CDR3 DNA reads TGTGCCAGCAGCGTAGCAGGGGACATCTACAATGAGCAGTTCTTC. Its translation is CASSVAGDIYNEQFF. V usage is TRBV9 and J usage is TRBJ2-1; possibly TRBD1 for D (6 bases). Looked up from germline, CDR1 is SGDLS and CDR2 is YYNGEE. This CDR3 spans 15 amino acids. Trimming shortened V by 0 bases and J by 3 bases, and 10 bases separated the two germline ends. The full variable domain, its missing parts supplied by reference TRBV9 and TRBJ2-1, is DSGVTQTPKHLITATGQRVTLRCSPRSGDLSVYWYQQSLDQGLQFLIQYYNGEERAKGNILERFSAQQFPDLHSELNLSSLELGDSALYFCASSVAGDIYNEQFFGPGTRLTVL.